This record concerns one TCR beta chain sequence. Germline V gives CDR1 SNHLY, CDR2 FYNNEI. The CDR3 totals 14 residues. V was clipped by 8 bases and J by 1 base; unmatched bases: 4. The data belong to a study of shared clonotypes between healthy human individuals. The sorted-subset replicate PCRs were given around 0.2 ug DNA, which is about 29,000 T cell genomes. Sequencing was performed with immunoSEQ multiplex PCR; in TCRdb, only in-frame clones are kept and a portion is missing. Of about 2 million clones listed, 90% to 95% are singletons. This TCR derives from a man aged 18-30 years in good health. This sequence joins TRBV2 and TRBJ2-3; 9 bases map to TRBD1. The source material was naive CD4+ T cells sorted from blood. Subset reported: CD45RA+ positively selected. CDR3 coding DNA: TGTGCCAGCGGGACAGGGTTAGGCACAGATACGCAGTATTTT. Protein product: CASGTGLGTDTQYF.